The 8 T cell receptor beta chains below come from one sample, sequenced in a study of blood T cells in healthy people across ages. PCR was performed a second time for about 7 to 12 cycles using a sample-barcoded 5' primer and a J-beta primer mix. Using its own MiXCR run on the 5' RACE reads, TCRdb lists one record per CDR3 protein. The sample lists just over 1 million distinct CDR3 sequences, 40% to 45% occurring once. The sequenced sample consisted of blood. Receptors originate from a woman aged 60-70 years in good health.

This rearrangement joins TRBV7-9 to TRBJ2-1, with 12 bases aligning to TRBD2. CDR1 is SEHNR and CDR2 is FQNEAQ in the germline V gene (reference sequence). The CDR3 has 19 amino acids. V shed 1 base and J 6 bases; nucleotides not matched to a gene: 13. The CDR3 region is CASSLVHSTSGGYSNEQFF. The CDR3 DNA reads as TGTGCCAGCAGCTTAGTTCATTCGACTAGCGGGGGCTACAGCAATGAGCAGTTCTTC.

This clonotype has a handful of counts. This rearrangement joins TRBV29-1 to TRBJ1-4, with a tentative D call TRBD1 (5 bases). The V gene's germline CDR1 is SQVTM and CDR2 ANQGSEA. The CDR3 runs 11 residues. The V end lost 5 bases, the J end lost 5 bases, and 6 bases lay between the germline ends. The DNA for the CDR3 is TGCAGCGTTTGGACAAATGAAAAACTGTTTTTT. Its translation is CSVWTNEKLFF.

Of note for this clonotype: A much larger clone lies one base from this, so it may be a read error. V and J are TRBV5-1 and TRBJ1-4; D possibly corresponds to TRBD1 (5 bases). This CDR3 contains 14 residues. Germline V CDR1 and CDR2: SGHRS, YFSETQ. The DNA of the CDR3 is TGCGCCGGCAGCTTACAGGACACGAGTGAAAAACTGTTTTTT. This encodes CAGSLQDTSEKLFF.

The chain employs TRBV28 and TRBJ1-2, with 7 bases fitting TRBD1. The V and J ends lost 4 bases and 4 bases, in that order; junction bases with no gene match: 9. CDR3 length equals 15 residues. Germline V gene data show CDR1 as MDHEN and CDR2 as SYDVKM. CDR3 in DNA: TGTGCCAGCAGTTCGGATCAGGGGGATGGCTATGGCTACACCTTC. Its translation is CASSSDQGDGYGYTF.

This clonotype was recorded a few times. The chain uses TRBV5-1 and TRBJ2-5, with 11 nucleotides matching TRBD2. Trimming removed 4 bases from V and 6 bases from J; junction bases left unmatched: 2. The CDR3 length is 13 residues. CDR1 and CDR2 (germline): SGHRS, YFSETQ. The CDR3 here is CASSGTSGQTQYF. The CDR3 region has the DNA TGCGCCAGCAGCGGGACTAGCGGACAGACCCAGTACTTC.

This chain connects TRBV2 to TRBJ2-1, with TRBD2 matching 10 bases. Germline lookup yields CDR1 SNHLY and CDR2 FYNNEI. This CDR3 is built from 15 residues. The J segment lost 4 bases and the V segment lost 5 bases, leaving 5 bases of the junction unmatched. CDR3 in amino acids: CASSPTSGNYNEQFF. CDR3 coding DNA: TGTGCCAGCAGTCCTACTAGCGGGAATTACAATGAGCAGTTCTTC.

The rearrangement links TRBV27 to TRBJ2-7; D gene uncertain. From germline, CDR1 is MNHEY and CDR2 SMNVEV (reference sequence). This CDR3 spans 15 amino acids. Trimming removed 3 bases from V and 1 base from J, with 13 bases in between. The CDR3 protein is CASSLGSQASYEQYF. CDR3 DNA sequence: TGTGCCAGCAGTTTGGGCAGCCAGGCGTCCTACGAGCAGTACTTC.

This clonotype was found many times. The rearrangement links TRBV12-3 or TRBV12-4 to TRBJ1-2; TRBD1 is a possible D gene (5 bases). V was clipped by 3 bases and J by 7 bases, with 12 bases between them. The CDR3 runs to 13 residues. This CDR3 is CASSFGGGTGYTF. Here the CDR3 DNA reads TGTGCCAGCAGTTTCGGGGGGGGGACTGGCTACACCTTC.